The rows below give T cell receptor beta chains drawn from one sample of a study of T cell responses to AZD1222 COVID-19 vaccine. The assay was immunoSEQ multiplex PCR, and TCRdb's table has in-frame clones only and misses some. The sample carries 45,000 to 65,000 clones, over 80% recorded once. The sample in question was peripheral blood, obtained 28 days after the second AZD1222 dose. These receptors originate from an adult who received the AZD1222 COVID-19 vaccine. Each CDR3 is given with its conserved first and last residue. D genes are given only for firm matches. Some rows have no size entry. The others give once, few or many, or a class for an expanded clone.

J gene	V gene	clone size	D gene	CDR3 protein	CDR3 DNA
TRBJ1-2	TRBV5-1	.	.	CASSSPPDGYTF	TGCGCCAGCAGCTCCCCACCGGATGGCTACACCTTC
TRBJ2-5	TRBV20-1	once	.	CSAALLETQYF	TGCAGTGCTGCCCTATTGGAGACCCAGTACTTC
TRBJ2-1	TRBV6-5	.	.	CASRGRQGGGNEQFF	TGTGCCAGCAGGGGTAGACAGGGAGGGGGCAATGAGCAGTTCTTC
TRBJ2-6	TRBV28	.	TRBD1	CASSLSLRGRGANVLTF	TGTGCCAGCAGTTTATCCCTCAGGGGGCGTGGGGCCAACGTCCTGACTTTC
TRBJ2-3	TRBV5-1	.	TRBD2	CASSPSGAGTDTQYF	TGCGCCAGCAGCCCTAGCGGAGCGGGCACAGATACGCAGTATTTT
TRBJ2-5	TRBV11-2	.	TRBD2	CASSAGTSGKGETQYF	TGTGCCAGCAGCGCCGGGACTAGCGGGAAGGGAGAGACCCAGTACTTC
TRBJ1-2	TRBV3-1/TRBV3-2	.	TRBD1	CASSHLGQGLGYTF	TGTGCCAGCAGCCACCTAGGACAGGGCCTTGGCTACACCTTC
TRBJ1-1	TRBV29-1	few	TRBD1	CSALGQGVFTEAFF	TGCAGCGCCCTGGGACAGGGGGTATTCACTGAAGCTTTCTTT
TRBJ1-5	TRBV15	.	.	CATSSTRQPQHF	TGTGCCACCAGCAGCACACGTCAGCCCCAGCATTTT
TRBJ1-1	TRBV30	.	.	CAWNVQRGEAFF	TGTGCCTGGAACGTACAGAGGGGGGAAGCTTTCTTT
TRBJ2-7	TRBV5-4	once	.	CASSQRQGGSRYEQYF	TGTGCCAGCAGCCAACGACAGGGCGGGAGTCGGTACGAGCAGTACTTC
TRBJ2-5	TRBV11-2	.	TRBD1	CASTGQGETQYF	TGTGCCAGCACAGGACAGGGAGAGACCCAGTACTTC
TRBJ2-5	TRBV2	.	.	CASTPGQIQETQYF	TGTGCCAGCACCCCCGGACAGATCCAAGAGACCCAGTACTTC
TRBJ2-5	TRBV9	.	TRBD2	CASSSEGLAGVETQYF	TGTGCCAGCAGCTCCGAAGGACTAGCGGGAGTAGAGACCCAGTACTTC
TRBJ2-5	TRBV5-1	.	.	CASSPGIGETQYF	TGCGCCAGCAGCCCCGGCATTGGGGAGACCCAGTACTTC
TRBJ2-1	TRBV7-8	.	TRBD2	CASSRGLALAREGGNEQFF	TGTGCCAGCAGCCGAGGATTAGCTCTAGCCAGAGAGGGAGGGAATGAGCAGTTCTTC
TRBJ2-2	TRBV5-6	.	TRBD1	CASSSGLQGWALTGELFF	TGTGCCAGCAGCTCAGGCCTACAGGGGTGGGCTCTCACCGGGGAGCTGTTTTTT
TRBJ2-3	TRBV3-1/TRBV3-2	.	.	CASSPSTVSDTQYF	TGTGCCAGCAGCCCCTCGACGGTGTCAGATACGCAGTATTTT
TRBJ2-7	TRBV19	few	.	CASSPRSRNEQYF	TGTGCCAGTAGTCCACGGTCCCGCAACGAGCAGTACTTC
TRBJ1-5	TRBV28	.	.	CASSLAVGLDQPQHF	TGTGCCAGCAGTTTGGCCGTCGGCCTAGATCAGCCCCAGCATTTT
TRBJ2-7	TRBV7-8	.	.	CASSSKSAGNEQYF	TGTGCCAGCAGCTCAAAATCGGCTGGCAACGAGCAGTACTTC
TRBJ1-3	TRBV9	.	TRBD1	CASSATGAYSGNTIYF	TGTGCCAGCAGCGCGACAGGGGCTTACTCTGGAAACACCATATATTTT
TRBJ2-1	TRBV2	.	TRBD1	CASSRDREVYNEQFF	TGTGCCAGCAGCCGGGACAGGGAGGTATACAATGAGCAGTTCTTC
TRBJ2-2	TRBV5-4	.	TRBD2	CASSLSLAGAIGELFF	TGTGCCAGCAGCTTGAGTCTAGCGGGAGCTATCGGGGAGCTGTTTTTT
TRBJ2-7	TRBV7-3	.	TRBD2	CASSLQAGGYEQYF	TGTGCCAGCAGCCTCCAGGCGGGGGGCTACGAGCAGTACTTC
TRBJ1-4	TRBV30	.	TRBD1	CAYTTGPSEKLFF	TGTGCCTATACGACAGGGCCCTCCGAAAAACTGTTTTTT
TRBJ2-7	TRBV28	once	.	CASSLWGAGSYEQYF	TGTGCCAGCAGTTTATGGGGGGCAGGGAGCTACGAGCAGTACTTC
TRBJ1-1	TRBV18	.	TRBD1	CASSPFGTAMNTEAFF	TGTGCCAGCTCACCTTTTGGGACAGCCATGAACACTGAAGCTTTCTTT
TRBJ1-1	TRBV11-2	.	.	CASSLKGNTEAFF	TGTGCCAGCAGCTTAAAAGGGAACACTGAAGCTTTCTTT
TRBJ2-1	TRBV5-1	.	TRBD2	CASSWGLAGGFGGNEQFF	TGCGCCAGCAGCTGGGGACTAGCGGGAGGGTTTGGGGGCAATGAGCAGTTCTTC
TRBJ2-7	TRBV7-8	few	.	CASSLGLRQDYEQYF	TGTGCCAGCAGCTTAGGGTTGAGACAAGACTACGAGCAGTACTTC
TRBJ2-7	TRBV6-5	.	.	CASSYIQARNEQYF	TGTGCCAGCAGTTATATCCAGGCGAGGAACGAGCAGTACTTC
TRBJ2-3	TRBV5-4	few	.	CASSPTPDTQYF	TGTGCCAGCAGCCCTACCCCAGATACGCAGTATTTT
TRBJ1-6	TRBV27	.	.	CASSLSIQGHGSPLHF	TGTGCCAGCAGTTTATCGATTCAGGGCCATGGTTCACCCCTCCACTTT
TRBJ2-2	TRBV19	.	TRBD2	CASSIAGGPIGELFF	TGTGCCAGTAGTATCGCGGGAGGGCCAATCGGGGAGCTGTTTTTT
TRBJ2-5	TRBV28	.	.	CASDTIGQPGEETQYF	TGTGCCAGCGACACGATTGGGCAGCCGGGAGAAGAGACCCAGTACTTC
TRBJ2-2	TRBV10-2	.	TRBD2	CASRLGTSGTNTGELFF	TGCGCCAGCAGGCTGGGGACTAGCGGGACGAACACCGGGGAGCTGTTTTTT
TRBJ1-1	TRBV6-5	few	TRBD1	CASTPGQVNTEAFF	TGTGCCAGCACCCCGGGACAGGTGAACACTGAAGCTTTCTTT
TRBJ2-2	TRBV3-1/TRBV3-2	.	.	CASSQVLVNTGELFF	TGTGCCAGCAGCCAAGTACTCGTGAACACCGGGGAGCTGTTTTTT
TRBJ2-5	TRBV6-4	.	TRBD2	CASSATSGSWETQYF	TGTGCCAGCAGTGCTACTAGCGGGAGTTGGGAGACCCAGTACTTC
TRBJ1-2	TRBV6-5	.	TRBD1	CASTRGQVYGYTF	TGTGCCAGCACCAGGGGACAGGTCTATGGCTACACCTTC
TRBJ1-1	TRBV5-1	.	.	CASSLEGNTEAFF	TGCGCCAGCAGCTTGGAGGGGAACACTGAAGCTTTCTTT
TRBJ1-2	TRBV29-1	.	.	CSVDTRGGGYTF	TGCAGCGTTGATACCCGGGGCGGGGGCTACACCTTC
TRBJ2-1	TRBV5-1	.	.	CASSLGWGSYNEQFF	TGCGCCAGCAGCTTGGGGTGGGGCTCCTACAATGAGCAGTTCTTC
TRBJ2-7	TRBV25-1	.	TRBD2	CASSTRTSGRSEQYF	TGTGCCAGCAGTACCCGGACTAGCGGGAGAAGCGAGCAGTACTTC
TRBJ2-3	TRBV4-1	.	.	CASSQVGADTQYF	TGCGCCAGCAGCCAAGTTGGGGCAGATACGCAGTATTTT
TRBJ1-2	TRBV5-1	.	.	CASSRTEVYGYTF	TGCGCCAGCAGCCGGACAGAGGTCTATGGCTACACCTTC